A single sample is the source of the 30 T cell receptor beta chains below, sequenced in a study of post-analysis software for immune sequencing data. Findings and limits, study-wide: About 5 TRBV segments were significantly more frequent in patients than in controls. TRBV5-6, TRBV5-1 and TRBV20-1 were among these segments.

Unique molecular identifiers featured in each of the TCR beta cDNA libraries. TCRdb used MiXCR to reprocess the PCR reads, holding one entry per CDR3 protein. Counted here are about 540,000 distinct CDR3 sequences, around 34% occurring once; the ten biggest clones make up 4.5% to 7.5%. Which antigens these TCRs recognize remains unknown. Material for sequencing was blood. The receptors derive from a girl under 18 with multiple sclerosis.

This clonotype was recorded many times. The chain joins TRBV7-6 to TRBJ2-3, with a possible D match to TRBD1 (6 bases). Germline loops: CDR1 SGHVS, CDR2 FNYEAQ. Trimming pared 5 bases from V and 1 base from J, leaving 10 bases between. The CDR3 is 14 residues long. The CDR3 sequence is CASSLDRRTDTQYF. CDR3 bases: TGTGCCAGCAGCCTCGACAGGCGCACAGATACGCAGTATTTT.

The rearrangement links TRBV5-6 to TRBJ2-3; D not certain. Germline CDR1 and CDR2: SGHDT and YYEEEE. The CDR3 totals 17 residues. The V and J ends lost 0 bases and 5 bases respectively, with 19 bases between them. Here the CDR3 reads CASSLGELRLKQDTQYF. CDR3 sequence (DNA): TGTGCCAGCAGCTTGGGAGAATTGCGGCTAAAACAAGATACGCAGTATTTT.

The table lists this clonotype with many counts. The rearrangement uses TRBV3-1 and TRBJ1-2; D perhaps matches TRBD1 (5 bases). CDR1 is LGHDT and CDR2 is YNNKEL in the germline V gene (reference sequence). V was trimmed by 8 bases and J by 8 bases, leaving 24 bases between them. This CDR3 is built from 15 residues. The CDR3, as DNA: TGTGCCAGCCGGTCTCTAGGCCAAAACACAGGAGGCTACACCTTC. Protein: CASRSLGQNTGGYTF.

In this sample, this clonotype turned up a few times. This chain links TRBV20-1 with TRBJ2-7, with D perhaps assigned TRBD1 or TRBD2 (5 bases each). The CDR3 totals 13 residues. Between the trimmed V and J ends, which lost 5 bases and 2 bases, there was a span of 13 bases. Per germline, CDR1 DFQATT and CDR2 SNEGSKA (reference sequence). The CDR3 protein is CSASAQGAYEQYF. CDR3 DNA: TGCAGTGCTTCCGCGCAGGGAGCCTACGAGCAGTACTTC.

The V call is TRBV5-5, the J call TRBJ1-1; 7 nucleotides match TRBD1. There are 14 residues in the CDR3. J was trimmed by 3 bases and V by 3 bases; bases with no gene match: 5. Germline values: CDR1 SGHKS, CDR2 YYEKEE (reference sequence). Written as DNA, the CDR3 is TGTGCCAGCAGCTGGAGGACAGGTTACACTGAAGCTTTCTTT. Residues: CASSWRTGYTEAFF.

This clonotype has just a few counts. The chain links TRBV7-8 to TRBJ1-2; a possible D gene is TRBD1 (5 bases). Trimming stripped 1 base from V and 7 bases from J, with 28 bases between. The V gene's germline CDR1 is SGHVS and CDR2 FQNEAQ. The CDR3 is 19 residues long. CDR3 nucleotides: TGTGCCAGCAGCTTAGATGGTTTGGGGCATTTAAGACGATTCGGTGGCTACACCTTC. Protein sequence: CASSLDGLGHLRRFGGYTF.

This sequence joins TRBV10-3 and TRBJ2-1; 10 bases agree with TRBD2. Germline V gene sequence: CDR1 ENHRY, CDR2 SYGVKD. Germline trimming cut 5 bases from V and 8 bases from J; bases unmatched to any gene: 12. The CDR3 length is 16 residues. CDR3 loop: CAISRSSGGSGDEQFF. The DNA of the CDR3 is TGTGCCATCAGTAGGTCTAGCGGGGGATCAGGGGATGAGCAGTTCTTC.

The chain joins TRBV5-1 to TRBJ2-3; D perhaps matches TRBD1 (6 bases). The ends were cut back, 0 bases at V and 6 bases at J, with 17 bases in the middle. CDR1 is SGHRS, CDR2 YFSETQ, per germline. This CDR3 region has 16 residues. CDR3 in DNA: TGCGCCAGCAGCTTGGGACTTGCGACGAGGGGGGATACGCAGTATTTT. Translating it yields CASSLGLATRGDTQYF.

The V gene is TRBV5-1, the J gene TRBJ1-1; D is possibly TRBD1 (5 bases). Germline assignment: CDR1 SGHRS and CDR2 YFSETQ. Trimming left V 4 bases short and J 4 bases short, with 17 bases between. The CDR3 runs 15 residues. CDR3 bases: TGCGCCAGCAGCCTGGGGGAGGGTCAGGGCACTGAAGCTTTCTTT. Its translation is CASSLGEGQGTEAFF.

J is TRBJ2-1 and V is TRBV5-1; D may be TRBD1 (6 bases). V lost 3 bases and J lost 3, with 19 bases in between. CDR3 length: 17 amino acids. The germline V gene encodes CDR1 SGHRS and CDR2 YFSETQ. DNA of the CDR3: TGCGCCAGCAGCTCCCGTCTGGGGGCCGTCGTCTACAATGAGCAGTTCTTC. As protein: CASSSRLGAVVYNEQFF. Full variable domain (remainder filled in from reference TRBV5-1 and TRBJ2-1): KAGVTQTPRYLIKTRGQQVTLSCSPISGHRSVSWYQQTPGQGLQFLFEYFSETQRNKGNFPGRFSGRQFSNSRSEMNVSTLELGDSALYLCASSSRLGAVVYNEQFFGPGTRLTVL.

The table lists this clonotype with a few counts. The J gene is TRBJ1-2, the V gene TRBV10-3; D call uncertain. Trimming removed 6 bases at V and 3 bases at J, with 11 bases between. Germline CDR1 and CDR2: ENHRY and SYGVKD. The CDR3 totals 13 residues. The CDR3 coding sequence is TGTGCCATCAGCGCCTCGGTGGACTATGGCTACACCTTC. Residues: CAISASVDYGYTF.

The J gene is TRBJ2-7, the V gene TRBV5-1; 10 bases line up with TRBD1. J gave up 4 bases and V 2 bases, and 6 bases lay outside the gene matches. The germline gives CDR1 SGHRS, CDR2 YFSETQ. The CDR3 totals 15 residues. CDR3 nucleotides: TGCGCCAGCAGCTTCTATGGGACAGGGGTATACGAGCAGTACTTC. Translating it yields CASSFYGTGVYEQYF.

As DNA, the CDR3 is TGTGCCAGCAGCCGTCCTGGGGGGGGAGAAGAGACCCAGTACTTC. Protein: CASSRPGGGEETQYF. The V gene is TRBV7-2, the J gene TRBJ2-5; 7 bases match TRBD2. Germline V lookup: CDR1 SGHTA, CDR2 FQGNSA. V gave up 5 bases and J gave up 3 bases; unmatched junction bases: 9. The CDR3 covers 15 residues.

The V call is TRBV6-5, the J call TRBJ2-1; possibly TRBD2 for D (6 bases). Germline V gene sequence: CDR1 MNHEY, CDR2 SVGAGI. The CDR3 is 16 amino acids. V lost 5 bases and J 10 bases, leaving 24 bases between the germline ends. CDR3: CASSPPLSGLGGEQFF. DNA for the CDR3: TGTGCCAGCAGTCCGCCCCTTTCTGGCCTGGGAGGAGAGCAGTTCTTC.

This clonotype was found a few times. The chain is built from TRBV2 and TRBJ1-1; D gene unclear. The CDR3 totals 13 residues. V was cut by 1 base and J by 6 bases, with 9 bases left in between. Per germline, CDR1 SNHLY and CDR2 FYNNEI. The CDR3 nucleotides are TGTGCCAGCAGTGAAGTACTGGTGGCTGAAGCTTTCTTT. Translated: CASSEVLVAEAFF.

V gene TRBV29-1 combines with J gene TRBJ1-1; no definite D call. The V gene lost 6 bases and the J gene lost 7 bases, with 12 bases spanning the gap. This CDR3 contains 11 residues. In germline, CDR1 is SQVTM, CDR2 ANQGSEA. The CDR3 DNA follows: TGCAGCGTCCGGCTTCGGGGTGAAGCTTTCTTT. Protein: CSVRLRGEAFF. The entire variable domain, with the rest obtained from reference TRBV29-1 and TRBJ1-1, is as follows: SAVISQKPSRDICQRGTSLTIQCQVDSQVTMMFWYRQQPGQSLTLIATANQGSEATYESGFVIDKFPISRPNLTFSTLTVSNMSPEDSSIYLCSVRLRGEAFFGQGTRLTVV.

This clonotype showed up many times. V gene TRBV3-1 combines with J gene TRBJ2-1; D perhaps matches TRBD2 (5 bases). This CDR3 region has 13 residues. Between the trimmed V and J ends, which lost 6 bases and 10 bases, there was a span of 16 bases. From germline, CDR1 is LGHDT and CDR2 YNNKEL (reference sequence). The CDR3 sequence: CASRSYGENEQFF. The CDR3 DNA reads TGTGCCAGCAGAAGCTATGGGGAGAACGAGCAGTTCTTC.

This clonotype was seen only once. The chain joins TRBV4-1 to TRBJ2-3, with 9 bases that match TRBD2. Looked up from germline, CDR1 is MGHRA and CDR2 is YSYEKL. The trim removed 0 bases at V and 5 bases at J, leaving 6 bases unmatched. This CDR3 region has 16 residues. CDR3 amino acids: CASSQEGLAGQDTQYF. As DNA, the CDR3 is TGCGCCAGCAGCCAAGAAGGGCTAGCGGGGCAAGATACGCAGTATTTT.

This clonotype showed up just a few times. The chain joins TRBV7-9 to TRBJ2-7; D remains ambiguous. The CDR3 consists of 13 residues. Trimming shortened V by 2 bases and J by 3 bases, and 8 bases separated the two germline ends. The germline V gene has CDR1 SEHNR and CDR2 FQNEAQ (reference sequence). CDR3 DNA sequence: TGTGCCAGCAGCTTAAGCACAGACTACGAGCAGTACTTC. This codes for CASSLSTDYEQYF.

This clonotype was seen only a few times. This chain links TRBV18 with TRBJ2-3; D is possibly TRBD1 (5 bases). Looked up from germline, CDR1 is KGHSH and CDR2 is LQKENI. The length of the CDR3 is 16 residues. Trimming removed 5 bases at V and 7 bases at J, with 22 bases between. This CDR3 reads CASSSLEQAPFNTQYF. DNA for the CDR3: TGTGCCAGCTCATCACTGGAACAGGCCCCTTTCAATACGCAGTATTTT.

This clonotype showed up many times. The rearrangement uses TRBV4-1 and TRBJ1-2, with 12 bases fitting TRBD1. V lost 4 bases, J lost 4 bases, and 10 bases stayed unmatched. The CDR3 runs 17 residues. CDR1 is MGHRA, CDR2 YSYEKL, per germline. This CDR3 reads CASSRPGQGAQSYGYTF. DNA of the CDR3: TGCGCCAGCAGCCGGCCGGGACAGGGGGCACAATCCTATGGCTACACCTTC.

This clonotype was counted only a few times. The V gene is TRBV6-6, the J gene TRBJ2-5, with 8 bases matching TRBD2. Germline values: CDR1 MNHNY, CDR2 SVGAGI (reference sequence). The junction had 15 bases not matched to a gene; V was cut back by 7 bases and J by 5 bases. The CDR3 has 16 residues. The CDR3, as DNA: TGTGCCAGCAACGACCCTCCCCAGACTAGCGCGGAGACCCAGTACTTC. It encodes CASNDPPQTSAETQYF.

This clonotype came up once. This chain joins TRBV29-1 and TRBJ2-2; 9 bases match TRBD2. V was clipped by 3 bases and J by 5 bases; unmatched bases: 4. The CDR3 extends over 14 amino acids. The germline V gene has CDR1 SQVTM and CDR2 ANQGSEA. CDR3 sequence (DNA): TGCAGCGTTGACGCGGGGGGGCGGACCGGGGAGCTGTTTTTT. Encoded protein: CSVDAGGRTGELFF.

This clonotype is a singleton in its sample. The chain has TRBV28 and TRBJ1-1; D is ambiguous. Germline loops: CDR1 MDHEN, CDR2 SYDVKM. This CDR3 is built from 14 residues. Trimming pared 5 bases from V and 9 bases from J, leaving 19 bases between. The CDR3 nucleotides read TGTGCCAGCAGTATCCCGACCCCCTCGAGCCAAGCTTTCTTT. Protein sequence: CASSIPTPSSQAFF.

This clonotype has a handful of counts. The chain employs TRBV20-1 and TRBJ2-1, with 12 bases that match TRBD2. CDR3 length: 15 residues. The germline gives CDR1 DFQATT, CDR2 SNEGSKA (reference sequence). The trim removed 3 bases at V and 9 bases at J, leaving 9 bases unmatched. DNA of the CDR3: TGCAGTGCTAGCAAAGCGGCTAGCGGGGGGGGTGAGCAGTTCTTC. It is translated as CSASKAASGGGEQFF.

The genes are TRBV20-1 and TRBJ2-7; D unresolved. V dropped 7 bases and J dropped 3 bases, with 10 bases sitting between them. Germline loops: CDR1 DFQATT, CDR2 SNEGSKA (reference sequence). This CDR3 region has 11 residues. The DNA of the CDR3 is TGCAGTGTTTTTGAGAACTACGAGCAGTACTTC. Amino acids: CSVFENYEQYF.

Note on this clonotype: Possible read error: a much larger clone is one base away. The gene calls are TRBV20-1 and TRBJ2-3; 8 bases align to TRBD1. This CDR3 contains 20 residues. V shed 2 bases and J 1 base; nucleotides not matched to a gene: 20. Germline V gene lookup returns CDR1 DFQATT and CDR2 SNEGSKA (reference sequence). The CDR3 loop reads CSARSVETGDRNLGTDTQYF. CDR3 DNA sequence: TGCAGTGCTAGAAGCGTTGAGACAGGGGACCGCAACTTGGGCACAGATACGCAGTATTTT.

This clonotype was seen ten or more times. V is TRBV12-3 or TRBV12-4 and J is TRBJ1-2; D gene unclear. CDR3 size: 13 residues. The V end was cut by 1 base, the J end by 4 bases, with 7 bases between. CDR3 DNA sequence: TGTGCCAGCAGTTTAGGACAAGGCTATGGCTACACCTTC. This translates into CASSLGQGYGYTF.

This clonotype was counted only a few times. The chain carries TRBV18 and TRBJ2-5, with TRBD2 identical over 9 bases. TRBJ2-7 matches the DNA end more closely, so the J call is doubtful. The CDR3 loop spans 15 amino acids. Germline assignment: CDR1 KGHSH and CDR2 LQKENI. The CDR3 sequence is CASSPLAGAPYEQYF. The CDR3 DNA reads TGTGCCAGCTCACCTTTAGCGGGGGCCCCATACGAGCAGTACTTC.

V is TRBV5-1 and J is TRBJ2-3; the D call may be TRBD1 or TRBD2 (5 bases each). CDR3 length: 14 amino acids. V was trimmed by 4 bases and J by 0 bases, leaving 9 bases between them. Germline V gene lookup returns CDR1 SGHRS and CDR2 YFSETQ. CDR3 nucleotides: TGCGCCAGCAGCGGGGGACGGAGCACAGATACGCAGTATTTT. Its translation: CASSGGRSTDTQYF.